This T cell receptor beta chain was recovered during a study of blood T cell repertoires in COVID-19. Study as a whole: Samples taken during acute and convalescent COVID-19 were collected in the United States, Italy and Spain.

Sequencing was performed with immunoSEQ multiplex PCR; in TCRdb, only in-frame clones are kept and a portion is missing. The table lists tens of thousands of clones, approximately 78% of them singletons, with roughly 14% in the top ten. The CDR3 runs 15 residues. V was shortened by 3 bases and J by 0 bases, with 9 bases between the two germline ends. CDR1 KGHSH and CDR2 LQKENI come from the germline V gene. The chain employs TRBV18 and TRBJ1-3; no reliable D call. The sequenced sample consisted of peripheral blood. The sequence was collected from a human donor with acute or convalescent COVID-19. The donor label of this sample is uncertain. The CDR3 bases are TGTGCCAGCTCACCTTCCCCTAGCTCTGGAAACACCATATATTTT. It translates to CASSPSPSSGNTIYF.